The next 11 T cell receptor beta chains were all read from a single sample in a study of early stage breast cancer tumors. TCRdb keeps only in-frame clones here, not all; method: immunoSEQ multiplex PCR. The data show tens of thousands of clones, approximately 78% seen once. The sample comprised blood. The receptors were gathered from a person aged 50 to 59 with breast cancer.

As DNA, the CDR3 is TGTGCCATCAGGGACAGCGGGGCGGCAGGGACCCAGTACTTC. It codes for CAIRDSGAAGTQYF. This chain joins TRBV10-3 and TRBJ2-5; TRBD2 might be the D (7 bases). Germline-derived CDR1 and CDR2 are ENHRY and SYGVKD. There are 14 residues in the CDR3. V lost 6 bases and J lost 7, with 18 bases in between.

This clone was seen a handful of times. The gene calls are TRBV5-1 and TRBJ2-3; D remains ambiguous. This CDR3 region has 15 residues. Germline CDR1 is SGHRS and CDR2 is YFSETQ. With 2 bases removed from V and 0 bases from J, the gap between germline ends came to 10 bases. CDR3 in amino acids: CASSFQASSTDTQYF. The CDR3 DNA is TGCGCCAGCAGCTTCCAAGCCTCGAGCACAGATACGCAGTATTTT.

The J gene is TRBJ2-7, the V gene TRBV6-5, with D hard to call. Looked up from germline, CDR1 is MNHEY and CDR2 is SVGAGI. V lost 2 bases and J lost 3, with 11 bases in between. The CDR3 has 14 amino acids. Here the CDR3 DNA reads TGTGCCAGCAGTTACCGAGGAAACGACTACGAGCAGTACTTC. This translates into CASSYRGNDYEQYF.

This clone appeared a single time. The V call is TRBV7-2, the J call TRBJ2-3; 12 bases fit TRBD2. V was pared by 5 bases and J by 4 bases, with 10 bases of the junction left unmatched. CDR1 is SGHTA, CDR2 FQGNSA, per germline. This CDR3 contains 17 residues. The CDR3 region has the DNA TGTGCCAGCAGCGGGCGGACTAGCGGGACGGGCCCAGATACGCAGTATTTT. It encodes CASSGRTSGTGPDTQYF.

This sequence joins TRBV10-3 and TRBJ2-1; D perhaps matches TRBD2 (6 bases). Germline V gene sequence: CDR1 ENHRY, CDR2 SYGVKD. V lost 2 bases to trimming and J lost 7 bases, with 12 bases between them. The CDR3 has 14 amino acids. CDR3 nucleotide sequence: TGTGCCATCAGTGAGAGCGCGGGGAGGAATGAGCAGTTCTTC. This encodes CAISESAGRNEQFF.

The chain combines TRBV27 with TRBJ2-7, with 9 bases identical to TRBD1. Germline values: CDR1 MNHEY, CDR2 SMNVEV (reference sequence). The V gene end was trimmed by 8 bases and the J gene end by 5 bases; junction bases not matched to a gene: 16. CDR3 size: 16 residues. As DNA, the CDR3 is TGTGCCAGCTCCGGAGGGAGGGACAGGGTGGGCAACGAGCAGTACTTC. It codes for CASSGGRDRVGNEQYF.

This clone came up a few times. The chain carries TRBV10-1 and TRBJ1-6; a possible D gene is TRBD1 (5 bases). Trimming cost V 8 bases and J 0 bases, with 14 bases left between them. This CDR3 has 16 residues. Germline loops: CDR1 WNHNN, CDR2 SYGVQD (reference sequence). The CDR3 here is CASSRDSSSYNSPLHF. The CDR3 nucleotides read TGCGCCAGCTCTCGGGACTCGAGCTCCTATAATTCACCCCTCCACTTT.

This rearrangement joins TRBV18 to TRBJ1-3; 10 bases agree with TRBD1. The ends lost 4 bases at V and 2 bases at J; junction bases unmatched: 2. The CDR3 runs 15 residues. Germline CDR1 reads KGHSH; CDR2 reads LQKENI. Here the CDR3 reads CASSHGQGAGNTIYF. CDR3 coding DNA: TGTGCCAGCTCACATGGACAGGGGGCTGGAAACACCATATATTTT.

This clone was observed a few times. V gene TRBV19 combines with J gene TRBJ2-7; D is unclear. Between the trimmed V and J ends, which lost 8 bases and 0 bases, there was a span of 11 bases. The CDR3 extends over 13 amino acids. Per germline, CDR1 LNHDA and CDR2 SQIVND (reference sequence). CDR3 residues: CASLSENSYEQYF. The CDR3 nucleotides are TGTGCCAGTCTCAGCGAAAACTCCTACGAGCAGTACTTC.

The chain links TRBV5-1 to TRBJ2-2; 7 bases are a match to TRBD1. The CDR3 is 16 residues long. CDR1 is SGHRS and CDR2 is YFSETQ in the germline V gene. The V gene end was trimmed by 2 bases and the J gene end by 8 bases; junction bases not matched to a gene: 12. CDR3 bases: TGCGCCAGCAGCTTCGGTGATAAGGGGGCGCTGGGGGAGCTGTTTTTT. Its translation: CASSFGDKGALGELFF.

This clone was seen a few times. The J gene is TRBJ2-4, the V gene TRBV5-4; 8 bases match TRBD2. With 0 bases clipped from V and 0 bases from J, the junction kept 5 bases outside the gene matches. The CDR3 is 17 amino acids. Germline CDR1 is SGHNT and CDR2 is YYREEE (reference sequence). CDR3 in DNA: TGTGCCAGCAGCTTGGGGGGGCTAGCGGGAGCCAAAAACATTCAGTACTTC. It is translated as CASSLGGLAGAKNIQYF.